This is a list of T cell receptor beta chains from one sample in a study of siplizumab effects on memory and regulatory T cells. TCRdb's table, derived via immunoSEQ multiplex PCR, lists solely in-frame clones and lacks some. This sample has over 85,000 clones, with about 90% found just once. The sequencing input was CD4+ T cells sorted from blood. The receptors were sampled from a human donor in good health. Each CDR3 is given with its conserved first and last residue. The D gene is left open where the match is weak. The size field is filled for only some rows; it gives once, few, many or a size class.

d_call	clone_size	v_call	cdr3_length	j_call	cdr3_nt	cdr3_aa
TRBD1	.	TRBV29-1	13	TRBJ1-2	TGCAGCGTTATTGGACAGGGTATGTATGGCTACACCTTC	CSVIGQGMYGYTF
.	.	TRBV7-8	16	TRBJ1-5	TGTGCCAGCAGCTTAGAAAGGCTTAAGAGCAATCAGCCCCAGCATTTT	CASSLERLKSNQPQHF
TRBD2	.	TRBV4-1	17	TRBJ2-7	TGCGCCAGCAGCCAAGATTGGGCGGGCGGGAGTGGGTACGAGCAGTACTTC	CASSQDWAGGSGYEQYF
TRBD1	.	TRBV28	11	TRBJ1-3	TGTGCCGGAGGGACAGCAAACACCATATATTTT	CAGGTANTIYF
.	.	TRBV27	13	TRBJ1-5	TGTGCCACCAAGGGGGTAGGAAGGCAGCCCCAGCATTTT	CATKGVGRQPQHF
.	few	TRBV9	14	TRBJ1-2	TGTGCCAGCAGCGTAAGTGGACGGAGCTATGGCTACACCTTC	CASSVSGRSYGYTF
.	.	TRBV6-6	15	TRBJ1-4	TGTGCCAGCAGTTACCCCGAAGGGATAAATGAAAAACTGTTTTTT	CASSYPEGINEKLFF
TRBD1	.	TRBV4-1	15	TRBJ2-1	TGCGCCAGCAGCCACAGGGACAGGGGAATCAATGAGCAGTTCTTC	CASSHRDRGINEQFF
.	.	TRBV19	16	TRBJ1-1	TGTGCCAGTACCTCGGTATCAAAATCAAAGAACACTGAAGCTTTCTTT	CASTSVSKSKNTEAFF
.	.	TRBV30	13	TRBJ1-1	TGTGCCTGGAGTCTGGGGAATAGGGCTGAAGCTTTCTTT	CAWSLGNRAEAFF
.	.	TRBV5-4	16	TRBJ2-2	TGTGCCAGCGTGGACGACGTTGGGGCGAACACCGGGGAGCTGTTTTTT	CASVDDVGANTGELFF
.	.	TRBV28	15	TRBJ1-2	TGTGCCAGCAGGAATCCGACGGGGGCTAACTATGGCTACACCTTC	CASRNPTGANYGYTF
.	.	TRBV7-2	16	TRBJ1-3	TGTGCCAGCAGCCAACACTCAGAAAGCTCTGGAAACACCATATATTTT	CASSQHSESSGNTIYF
.	once	TRBV7-9	10	TRBJ2-7	TGTGCCAGCAGCTTGGATCGGAAGTACTTC	CASSLDRKYF
.	.	TRBV4-1	14	TRBJ2-1	TGCGCCAGCAGCCCCGACCGCACTTACAATGAGCAGTTCTTC	CASSPDRTYNEQFF
.	few	TRBV7-6	14	TRBJ1-3	TGTGCCAGCAGCTTAGATAGGCGAGGAAACACCATATATTTT	CASSLDRRGNTIYF
.	.	TRBV29-1	10	TRBJ2-1	TGCAGCGCCAGATGGAATGAGCAGTTCTTC	CSARWNEQFF
TRBD2	once	TRBV5-1	15	TRBJ2-5	TGCGCCAGCAGCTTAAACCCGGGACTAGTAGAGACCCAGTACTTC	CASSLNPGLVETQYF
.	.	TRBV18	12	TRBJ1-2	TGTGCCAGCTCACCAGGGGGCTTTGGCTACACCTTC	CASSPGGFGYTF
.	.	TRBV27	13	TRBJ1-2	TGTGCCAGCAGTTTATCCAAGACGGATGGCTACACCTTC	CASSLSKTDGYTF
.	.	TRBV28	15	TRBJ1-5	TGTGCCAGCAGTTTACGAAGCGGGGGGAATCAGCCCCAGCATTTT	CASSLRSGGNQPQHF
.	.	TRBV7-9	15	TRBJ1-1	TGTGCCAGCAGCCGAAACCAGGTTCTGAACACTGAAGCTTTCTTT	CASSRNQVLNTEAFF
.	.	TRBV6-1	15	TRBJ1-1	TGTGCCAGCACGGCGGGGGCGCGCGTGAACACTGAAGCTTTCTTT	CASTAGARVNTEAFF
.	few	TRBV20-1	10	TRBJ1-6	TGCAGTGCTTATAGTCGAACCCTCCACTTT	CSAYSRTLHF
.	.	TRBV18	15	TRBJ1-3	TGTGCCAGCTCACCCAGTCCCCCCTCTGGAAACACCATATATTTT	CASSPSPPSGNTIYF